These T cell receptor beta chains were read from a single sample in a study of shared clonotypes between healthy human individuals. Profiled with immunoSEQ multiplex PCR; TCRdb holds only in-frame clones, not every one. The sample shows roughly 650,000 clones, about 97% of them seen only once. Sequenced material: naive CD4+ T cells sorted from blood. The receptors shown here come from a woman in her 30s in good health. The CDR3 runs from the conserved cysteine through the conserved F or W. The order of the fields is J gene, V gene, clone size, D gene, CDR3 DNA, CDR3 protein. The D gene is left open where the match is weak. The size entry is marked missing in some rows and otherwise reads once, few, many or a size class.

J gene: TRBJ1-5
V gene: TRBV28
clone size: once
D gene: NA
CDR3 DNA: TGTGCCAGCACCCTCTACGTGGGGTATCGGGGTCAGCCCCAGCATTTT
CDR3 protein: CASTLYVGYRGQPQHF

J gene: TRBJ2-7
V gene: TRBV4-1
clone size: NA
D gene: NA
CDR3 DNA: TGCGCCAGCAGCCGGACGGCTTCCTACGAGCAGTACTTC
CDR3 protein: CASSRTASYEQYF

J gene: TRBJ1-3
V gene: TRBV5-8
clone size: NA
D gene: NA
CDR3 DNA: TGTGCCAGCAGCTTGATACCGAGCTCTGGAAACACCATATATTTT
CDR3 protein: CASSLIPSSGNTIYF

J gene: TRBJ2-5
V gene: TRBV18
clone size: NA
D gene: TRBD1
CDR3 DNA: TGTGCCAGCTCAGGCACCAAGGGGGCCAGGGAGACCCAGTACTTC
CDR3 protein: CASSGTKGARETQYF

J gene: TRBJ1-5
V gene: TRBV19
clone size: NA
D gene: NA
CDR3 DNA: TGTGCCAGTAGTATAACAAGTATGGGGCTGGGTCAGCCCCAGCATTTT
CDR3 protein: CASSITSMGLGQPQHF

J gene: TRBJ2-7
V gene: TRBV28
clone size: NA
D gene: NA
CDR3 DNA: TGTGCCAGCAGTTTTATGAGCGGAGGAATCTACGAGCAGTACTTC
CDR3 protein: CASSFMSGGIYEQYF

J gene: TRBJ2-1
V gene: TRBV5-1
clone size: NA
D gene: NA
CDR3 DNA: TGCGCCAGCAGCATACAGGGTGTCAATGAGCAGTTCTTC
CDR3 protein: CASSIQGVNEQFF

J gene: TRBJ2-7
V gene: TRBV28
clone size: NA
D gene: NA
CDR3 DNA: TGTGCCAGCAGTACTCGGACCGAGCGCAGGAAGCAGTACTTC
CDR3 protein: CASSTRTERRKQYF

J gene: TRBJ1-2
V gene: TRBV4-1
clone size: NA
D gene: TRBD1
CDR3 DNA: TGCGCCAGCAGCCAAGAAGGGGACAGTGATAGTGGTAGCTATGGCTACACCTTC
CDR3 protein: CASSQEGDSDSGSYGYTF

J gene: TRBJ2-3
V gene: TRBV27
clone size: NA
D gene: TRBD2
CDR3 DNA: TGTGCCAGCCGCCGGGGGGTTAGCACAGATACGCAGTATTTT
CDR3 protein: CASRRGVSTDTQYF

J gene: TRBJ2-7
V gene: TRBV2
clone size: NA
D gene: NA
CDR3 DNA: TGTGCCAGCAGAAGGGTTAGCAAGGAGCAGTACTTC
CDR3 protein: CASRRVSKEQYF

J gene: TRBJ2-5
V gene: TRBV19
clone size: NA
D gene: TRBD1
CDR3 DNA: TGTGCCAGTAGTACCCCCCGGACAGGGCCTACAGAGACCCAGTACTTC
CDR3 protein: CASSTPRTGPTETQYF

J gene: TRBJ2-6
V gene: TRBV7-9
clone size: NA
D gene: NA
CDR3 DNA: TGTGCCAGCAGCTTAGCGGGAGACTCTGGGGCCAACGTCCTGACTTTC
CDR3 protein: CASSLAGDSGANVLTF

J gene: TRBJ1-4
V gene: TRBV27
clone size: NA
D gene: TRBD1
CDR3 DNA: TGTGCCAGCAGTAAAAGGACAGGCTATGAAAAACTGTTTTTT
CDR3 protein: CASSKRTGYEKLFF

J gene: TRBJ1-3
V gene: TRBV6-6
clone size: NA
D gene: NA
CDR3 DNA: TGTGCCAGCAGTACGATACAGGGACGCTCTGGAAACACCATATATTTT
CDR3 protein: CASSTIQGRSGNTIYF

J gene: TRBJ2-5
V gene: TRBV5-1
clone size: NA
D gene: TRBD2
CDR3 DNA: TGCGCCAGCAGCTTCCTAGCGGGAGGATTAGAGACCCAGTACTTC
CDR3 protein: CASSFLAGGLETQYF

J gene: TRBJ2-7
V gene: TRBV5-1
clone size: NA
D gene: TRBD1
CDR3 DNA: TGCGCCAGCAGCTTCGGACAGGGGATCTCCTACGAGCAGTACTTC
CDR3 protein: CASSFGQGISYEQYF

J gene: TRBJ2-5
V gene: TRBV29-1
clone size: NA
D gene: NA
CDR3 DNA: TGCAGCGCCGCCGGGGGCCCCAGGGCGCTCGTAGAAGAGACCCAGTACTTC
CDR3 protein: CSAAGGPRALVEETQYF

J gene: TRBJ1-5
V gene: TRBV28
clone size: NA
D gene: NA
CDR3 DNA: TGTGCCAGCAGTTTCCGACAGACATATCAGCCCCAGCATTTT
CDR3 protein: CASSFRQTYQPQHF

J gene: TRBJ1-1
V gene: TRBV14
clone size: NA
D gene: NA
CDR3 DNA: TGTGCCAGCAGCCAATCAAGATTCACTGAAGCTTTCTTT
CDR3 protein: CASSQSRFTEAFF

J gene: TRBJ1-1
V gene: TRBV5-1
clone size: NA
D gene: NA
CDR3 DNA: TGCGCCAGCAGCCCCCGTTCAGGGGTTGGAACTGAAGCTTTCTTT
CDR3 protein: CASSPRSGVGTEAFF

J gene: TRBJ1-5
V gene: TRBV4-1
clone size: NA
D gene: NA
CDR3 DNA: TGCGCCAGCAGCCAAGGTCAAGGCAGGAATCAGCCCCAGCATTTT
CDR3 protein: CASSQGQGRNQPQHF

J gene: TRBJ1-5
V gene: TRBV28
clone size: NA
D gene: NA
CDR3 DNA: TGTGCCAGCAGTTTCAGGGTAAGATGGGTCAATCAGCCCCAGCATTTT
CDR3 protein: CASSFRVRWVNQPQHF

J gene: TRBJ2-7
V gene: TRBV5-1
clone size: NA
D gene: NA
CDR3 DNA: TGCGCCAGCAGGTACTCGGCTTCCTACGAGCAGTACTTC
CDR3 protein: CASRYSASYEQYF

J gene: TRBJ1-1
V gene: TRBV19
clone size: few
D gene: TRBD1
CDR3 DNA: TGTGCCAGTAGTGGAAGACAGGGGACTGAAGCTTTCTTT
CDR3 protein: CASSGRQGTEAFF

J gene: TRBJ1-1
V gene: TRBV19
clone size: NA
D gene: NA
CDR3 DNA: TGTGCCAGTAGTATACGGGGGGAGAACACTGAAGCTTTCTTT
CDR3 protein: CASSIRGENTEAFF

J gene: TRBJ2-1
V gene: TRBV28
clone size: NA
D gene: TRBD2
CDR3 DNA: TGTGCCAGCAGTCCCCAAGTGACTAGCGGGCGGTCCTACAATGAGCAGTTCTTC
CDR3 protein: CASSPQVTSGRSYNEQFF

J gene: TRBJ1-6
V gene: TRBV4-1
clone size: few
D gene: NA
CDR3 DNA: TGCGCCAGCAGCCAAGATCCGGATTCACCCCTCCACTTT
CDR3 protein: CASSQDPDSPLHF

J gene: TRBJ2-1
V gene: TRBV9
clone size: NA
D gene: NA
CDR3 DNA: TGTGCCAGCAGCGTTAGACTAGGGGCCTACAATGAGCAGTTCTTC
CDR3 protein: CASSVRLGAYNEQFF

J gene: TRBJ1-1
V gene: TRBV5-1
clone size: NA
D gene: NA
CDR3 DNA: TGCGCCAGCAGCGAGGACGGACTCATGAACACTGAAGCTTTCTTT
CDR3 protein: CASSEDGLMNTEAFF

J gene: TRBJ2-3
V gene: TRBV29-1
clone size: NA
D gene: NA
CDR3 DNA: TGCAGCGTTTGGCAGGGGAAGGATACGCAGTATTTT
CDR3 protein: CSVWQGKDTQYF

J gene: TRBJ2-2
V gene: TRBV4-2
clone size: NA
D gene: TRBD2
CDR3 DNA: TGTGCCAGCAGCCAAGACCGGAGGAGACTAGCGCCGAGGCACACCGGGGAGCTGTTTTTT
CDR3 protein: CASSQDRRRLAPRHTGELFF

J gene: TRBJ1-5
V gene: TRBV6-1
clone size: NA
D gene: NA
CDR3 DNA: TGTGCCAGCAGTGAACAGGCGACCCTGTACAATCAGCCCCAGCATTTT
CDR3 protein: CASSEQATLYNQPQHF

J gene: TRBJ2-7
V gene: TRBV6-5
clone size: NA
D gene: TRBD1
CDR3 DNA: TGTGCCAGCAGTTACGCGGGACAGGCCCGAGGAGAGCAGTACTTC
CDR3 protein: CASSYAGQARGEQYF

J gene: TRBJ1-5
V gene: TRBV19
clone size: NA
D gene: NA
CDR3 DNA: TGTGCCAGTAGTCTTGTCCGGGATCAGCCCCAGCATTTT
CDR3 protein: CASSLVRDQPQHF

J gene: TRBJ1-1
V gene: TRBV29-1
clone size: NA
D gene: NA
CDR3 DNA: TGCAGCGTTGGGAAGGGACATAACACTGAAGCTTTCTTT
CDR3 protein: CSVGKGHNTEAFF

J gene: TRBJ2-7
V gene: TRBV9
clone size: NA
D gene: NA
CDR3 DNA: TGTGCCAGCAGTAGTAGCGCTAAGGGGAGCGAGCAGTACTTC
CDR3 protein: CASSSSAKGSEQYF

J gene: TRBJ1-5
V gene: TRBV27
clone size: NA
D gene: NA
CDR3 DNA: TGTGCCAGCAGTTCGACAGATAGCAATCAGCCCCAGCATTTT
CDR3 protein: CASSSTDSNQPQHF

J gene: TRBJ2-2
V gene: TRBV19
clone size: NA
D gene: NA
CDR3 DNA: TGTGCCAGTCGTGAGGCGAGACGGATTCCTACCGGGGAGCTGTTTTTT
CDR3 protein: CASREARRIPTGELFF

J gene: TRBJ1-4
V gene: TRBV5-1
clone size: NA
D gene: TRBD1
CDR3 DNA: TGCGCCAGCAGCTGGGGGTTGGGACAGAGGTATGAAAAACTGTTTTTT
CDR3 protein: CASSWGLGQRYEKLFF

J gene: TRBJ1-2
V gene: TRBV1
clone size: once
D gene: NA
CDR3 DNA: TGCACCAGCAGTGGGCCACTTGTGCGAAAGACCTATGGCTACACCTTC
CDR3 protein: CTSSGPLVRKTYGYTF

J gene: TRBJ2-7
V gene: TRBV7-9
clone size: NA
D gene: TRBD1
CDR3 DNA: TGTGCCAGCAGCGCATTGGGGGACAGGGTCTACGAGCAGTACTTC
CDR3 protein: CASSALGDRVYEQYF

J gene: TRBJ2-7
V gene: TRBV27
clone size: NA
D gene: NA
CDR3 DNA: TGTGCCAGCAGTTTATCGGCGGGGCCCTACGAGCAGTACTTC
CDR3 protein: CASSLSAGPYEQYF

J gene: TRBJ2-7
V gene: TRBV5-1
clone size: once
D gene: TRBD2
CDR3 DNA: TGCGCCAGCAGCGTAAGACTAGCGGGCTCCTACGAGCAGTACTTC
CDR3 protein: CASSVRLAGSYEQYF

J gene: TRBJ1-6
V gene: TRBV7-2
clone size: NA
D gene: NA
CDR3 DNA: TGTGCCAGCAGCTTGCGACCCTATAATTCACCCCTCCACTTT
CDR3 protein: CASSLRPYNSPLHF

J gene: TRBJ2-7
V gene: TRBV4-1
clone size: NA
D gene: NA
CDR3 DNA: TGCGCCAGCAGCCAAGTGGCAGAAGGGGATTACGAGCAGTACTTC
CDR3 protein: CASSQVAEGDYEQYF

J gene: TRBJ2-7
V gene: TRBV18
clone size: NA
D gene: NA
CDR3 DNA: TGTGCCAGCTCACCACCGAAGGACTCCTACGAGCAGTACTTC
CDR3 protein: CASSPPKDSYEQYF

J gene: TRBJ1-3
V gene: TRBV18
clone size: NA
D gene: TRBD1
CDR3 DNA: TGTGCCAGCTCTCAGGGGGCTGGAAACACCATATATTTT
CDR3 protein: CASSQGAGNTIYF